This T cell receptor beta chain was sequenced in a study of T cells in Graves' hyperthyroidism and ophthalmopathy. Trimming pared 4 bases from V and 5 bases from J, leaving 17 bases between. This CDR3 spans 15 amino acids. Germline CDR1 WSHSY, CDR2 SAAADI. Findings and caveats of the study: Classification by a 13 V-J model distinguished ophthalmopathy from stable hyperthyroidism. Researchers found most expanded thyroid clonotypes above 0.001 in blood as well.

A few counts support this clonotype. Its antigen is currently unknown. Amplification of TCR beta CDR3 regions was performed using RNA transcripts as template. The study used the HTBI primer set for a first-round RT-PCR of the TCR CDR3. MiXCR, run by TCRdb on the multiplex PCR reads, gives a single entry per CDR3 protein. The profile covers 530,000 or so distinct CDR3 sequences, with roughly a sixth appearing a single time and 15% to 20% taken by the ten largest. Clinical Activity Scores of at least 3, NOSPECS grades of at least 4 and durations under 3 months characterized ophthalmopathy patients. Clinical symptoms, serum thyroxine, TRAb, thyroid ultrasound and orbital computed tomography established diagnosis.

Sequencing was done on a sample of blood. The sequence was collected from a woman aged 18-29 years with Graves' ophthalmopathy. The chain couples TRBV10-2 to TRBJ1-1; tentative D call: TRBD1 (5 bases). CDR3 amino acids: CASSVEGLSGTEAFF. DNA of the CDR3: TGCGCCAGCAGTGTGGAGGGGCTCTCTGGTACTGAAGCTTTCTTT.